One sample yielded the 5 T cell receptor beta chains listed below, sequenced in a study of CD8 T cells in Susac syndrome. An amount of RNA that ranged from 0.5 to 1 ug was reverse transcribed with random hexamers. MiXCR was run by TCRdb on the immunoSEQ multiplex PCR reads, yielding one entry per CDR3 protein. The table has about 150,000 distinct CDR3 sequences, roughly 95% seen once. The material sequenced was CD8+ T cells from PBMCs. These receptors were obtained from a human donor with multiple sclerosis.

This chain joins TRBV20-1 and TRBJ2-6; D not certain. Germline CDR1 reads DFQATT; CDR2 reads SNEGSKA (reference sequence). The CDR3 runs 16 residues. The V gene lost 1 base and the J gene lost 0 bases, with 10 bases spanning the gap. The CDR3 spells CSARGAGSSGANVLTF. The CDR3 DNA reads TGCAGTGCTAGAGGGGCAGGCAGCTCTGGGGCCAACGTCCTGACTTTC.

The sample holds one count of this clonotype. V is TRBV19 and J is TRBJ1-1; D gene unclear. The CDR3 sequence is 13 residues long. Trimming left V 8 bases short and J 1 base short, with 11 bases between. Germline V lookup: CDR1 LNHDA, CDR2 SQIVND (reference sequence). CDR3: CASSGGRNTEAFF. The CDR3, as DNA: TGTGCCAGTTCAGGAGGGAGGAACACTGAAGCTTTCTTT.

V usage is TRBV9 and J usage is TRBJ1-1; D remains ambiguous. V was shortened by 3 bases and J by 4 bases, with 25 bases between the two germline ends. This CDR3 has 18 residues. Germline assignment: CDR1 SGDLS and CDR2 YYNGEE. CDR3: CASSGRGGPGSGFTEAFF. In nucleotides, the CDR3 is TGTGCCAGCAGCGGAAGAGGTGGGCCCGGCTCCGGGTTCACTGAAGCTTTCTTT. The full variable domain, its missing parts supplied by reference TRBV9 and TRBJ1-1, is DSGVTQTPKHLITATGQRVTLRCSPRSGDLSVYWYQQSLDQGLQFLIQYYNGEERAKGNILERFSAQQFPDLHSELNLSSLELGDSALYFCASSGRGGPGSGFTEAFFGQGTRLTVV.

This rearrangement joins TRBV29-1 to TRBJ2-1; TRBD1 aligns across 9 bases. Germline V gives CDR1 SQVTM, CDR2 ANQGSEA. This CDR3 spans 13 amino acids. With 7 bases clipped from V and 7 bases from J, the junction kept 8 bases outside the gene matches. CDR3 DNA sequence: TGCAGCGGGGGGACAGGGCTTAGTAATGAGCAGTTCTTC. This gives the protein CSGGTGLSNEQFF.

The CDR3 is CASSLVGAGETQYF. In DNA form, the CDR3 reads TGTGCCAGCAGCTTAGTAGGAGCGGGAGAGACCCAGTACTTC. V and J are TRBV7-9 and TRBJ2-5; possible D gene TRBD2, 6 bases. Trimming removed 1 base at V and 4 bases at J, with 10 bases between. Per germline, CDR1 SEHNR and CDR2 FQNEAQ (reference sequence). This CDR3 spans 14 amino acids.